The entry that follows covers one T cell receptor (beta chain) sequence. The sample comes from a study of blood T cell repertoires in COVID-19. Enrolled through a virtual design, the participants were between about 18 and 100 years of age and came from under 25 US areas. All exposed participants met a person with COVID-19 within 2 weeks before entering the study. This CDR3 contains 15 residues. The V segment lost 6 bases and the J segment 5 bases; nucleotides outside the gene matches: 11. From germline, CDR1 is MRHNA and CDR2 SNTAGT. The assay was immunoSEQ multiplex PCR, and TCRdb's table has in-frame clones only and misses some. The sample records 220,000 or so clones, roughly 89% being singletons.

The TCR originated in a man in his thirties or forties who had been exposed to COVID-19. The V and J genes are TRBV6-4 and TRBJ2-5; TRBD1 matches at 8 bases. The source material was PBMCs or T cells enriched from blood (not recorded which). DNA for the CDR3: TGTGCCAGCAGAACCGAGGACAGGGCCGGGGAGACCCAGTACTTC. Amino acid sequence: CASRTEDRAGETQYF.